These 6 T cell receptor beta chains were sequenced from one sample in a study of early T cells in non-severe SARS-CoV-2 infection. TCRdb re-called the 5' RACE reads through MiXCR, storing one row per CDR3 protein. This sample has about 59,000 distinct CDR3 sequences, with roughly a tenth found just once. The sequenced material came from whole blood. These receptors originate from an adult who was a healthcare worker with PCR-confirmed SARS-CoV-2 infection or an uninfected control (not recorded which).

The gene calls are TRBV7-2 and TRBJ2-7; 8 nucleotides align to TRBD2. V lost 5 bases, J lost 2 bases, and 8 bases stayed unmatched. Germline lookup yields CDR1 SGHTA and CDR2 FQGNSA. This CDR3 comprises 15 residues. CDR3 sequence reads: CASSPGRGGTYEQYF. CDR3 nucleotide sequence: TGTGCCAGCAGCCCTGGTCGCGGGGGGACCTACGAGCAGTACTTC.

Many counts were recorded for this clonotype. V usage is TRBV7-9 and J usage is TRBJ2-7, with D maybe TRBD2 (6 bases). The CDR3 totals 12 residues. Germline-derived CDR1 and CDR2 are SEHNR and FQNEAQ (reference sequence). V was cut by 2 bases and J by 6 bases, with 8 bases left in between. The CDR3, as DNA: TGTGCCAGCAGCTTAACCGGGGGCGAGCAGTACTTC. It specifies CASSLTGGEQYF.

This clonotype is labeled as medium-sized. The rearrangement links TRBV18 to TRBJ2-1; no firm D call. The CDR3 runs to 15 residues. Germline V gives CDR1 KGHSH, CDR2 LQKENI. V lost 2 bases to trimming and J lost 5 bases, with 13 bases between them. The CDR3 loop is CASSPSSGGNNEQFF. Written as DNA, the CDR3 is TGTGCCAGCTCACCAAGCTCCGGCGGAAACAATGAGCAGTTCTTC.

This clonotype was observed at least ten times. The rearrangement joins TRBV11-3 to TRBJ2-3; no clear D. Trimming left V 5 bases short and J 0 bases short, with 21 bases between. There are 18 residues in the CDR3. CDR1 SGHNT and CDR2 YENEEA come from the germline V gene. In nucleotides, the CDR3 is TGTGCCAGCAGCCCAACCTCGGTGGGCGTATCTAGCACAGATACGCAGTATTTT. Its translation: CASSPTSVGVSSTDTQYF.

Comments on this clonotype: A much larger clone is a single base away; this may be a read error. V gene TRBV18 combines with J gene TRBJ2-3; 8 nucleotides align to TRBD1. The germline V gene has CDR1 KGHSH and CDR2 LQKENI. The CDR3 is 15 amino acids. CDR3 amino acids: CASSPDRGRTDAQYF. CDR3 DNA sequence: TGTGCCAGCTCACCCGACAGGGGACGCACAGATGCGCAGTATTTT.

At least ten counts were recorded for this clonotype. The rearrangement links TRBV6-5 to TRBJ2-1; maybe TRBD2 (7 bases). This CDR3 has 13 residues. The V gene lost 7 bases and the J gene lost 8 bases, with 15 bases spanning the gap. Germline assignment: CDR1 MNHEY and CDR2 SVGAGI. CDR3: CASIGGGAYEQFF. CDR3 bases: TGTGCCAGCATAGGAGGGGGGGCGTATGAGCAGTTCTTC.